These 12 T cell receptor beta chains were sequenced from one sample in a study of blood T cell repertoires in COVID-19. Sequenced by immunoSEQ multiplex PCR; TCRdb stores in-frame clones only, minus some. The table includes about 99,000 clones, 70% to 90% detected once. The specimen was peripheral blood. The receptors here all came from a woman in her fifties or sixties in a cohort sampled during active or convalescent COVID-19.

There are many counts of this clone. The chain recombines TRBV3-1 (or the pseudogene TRBV3-2) with TRBJ2-7, with 12 bases aligning to TRBD2. V dropped 1 base and J dropped 7; count of bases not matched to a gene: 8. There are 16 residues in the CDR3. Germline V gene lookup returns CDR1 LGHDT and CDR2 YNNKEL (reference sequence). The CDR3 bases are TGTGCCAGCAGCCAAGCCCTGGGGCTAGCGGGAGGGGAGCAGTACTTC. Translation gives CASSQALGLAGGEQYF.

The table lists this clone with a few counts. The chain uses TRBV29-1 and TRBJ1-1; TRBD1 is a possible D gene (6 bases). The V end lost 1 base, the J end lost 4 bases, and 19 bases lay between the germline ends. The V gene's germline CDR1 is SQVTM and CDR2 ANQGSEA. This CDR3 region has 16 residues. The CDR3 spells CSVEGGRGAVGTEAFF. The CDR3 coding sequence is TGCAGCGTTGAAGGTGGTCGGGGGGCAGTTGGCACTGAAGCTTTCTTT.

This chain's CDR3 is CSGDRVALTYEQYF. In DNA form, the CDR3 reads TGCAGCGGGGACAGGGTGGCCCTCACCTACGAGCAGTACTTC. V and J are TRBV29-1 and TRBJ2-7; 9 bases are a match to TRBD1. CDR3 length: 14 amino acids. With V trimmed by 7 bases and J by 2 bases, 9 bases remained unmatched. CDR1 SQVTM and CDR2 ANQGSEA come from the germline V gene.

The chain joins TRBV5-1 to TRBJ2-7; TRBD2 might be the D (5 bases). The CDR3 extends over 15 amino acids. Germline V gives CDR1 SGHRS, CDR2 YFSETQ. Trimming took 2 bases from V and 0 from J, leaving 12 bases between them. CDR3 region: CASSFGSTSSYEQYF. CDR3 nucleotide sequence: TGCGCCAGCAGCTTTGGGTCCACTAGCTCCTACGAGCAGTACTTC.

The rearrangement joins TRBV5-1 to TRBJ1-1; D gene unclear. This CDR3 is built from 14 residues. CDR1 is SGHRS and CDR2 is YFSETQ in the germline V gene. Between the trimmed V and J ends, which lost 0 bases and 6 bases, there was a span of 12 bases. CDR3 residues: CASSLGSYRAEAFF. CDR3 DNA: TGCGCCAGCAGCTTGGGGTCCTACCGGGCTGAAGCTTTCTTT.

V and J are TRBV4-1 and TRBJ2-1, with D perhaps TRBD1 (6 bases). Germline CDR1 MGHRA, CDR2 YSYEKL. V shed 1 base and J shed 5 bases, with 12 bases lying between them. This CDR3 region has 15 residues. CDR3 sequence (DNA): TGCGCCAGCAGCCAAGGGGGGCTAACCCACAATGAGCAGTTCTTC. It specifies CASSQGGLTHNEQFF.

In this sample, this clone turned up once. The J gene is TRBJ1-1, the V gene TRBV15; no reliable D call. This CDR3 spans 13 amino acids. V lost 0 bases, J lost 4 bases, and 6 bases lay in between. The germline V gene has CDR1 LNHNV and CDR2 YYDKDF (reference sequence). Here the CDR3 DNA reads TGTGCCACCAGCAGAGACAGAGGCACTGAAGCTTTCTTT. This sequence encodes CATSRDRGTEAFF.

The chain couples TRBV11-3 to TRBJ1-5; D perhaps matches TRBD1 (6 bases). Between the trimmed V and J ends, which lost 5 bases and 3 bases, there was a span of 14 bases. CDR1 and CDR2 from the germline V gene are SGHNT and YENEEA. CDR3 length equals 15 residues. CDR3: CASSDPRGANQPQHF. CDR3 DNA sequence: TGTGCCAGCAGCGATCCACGGGGGGCCAATCAGCCCCAGCATTTT.

The chain couples TRBV2 to TRBJ1-1; 7 bases fit TRBD1. J was trimmed by 3 bases and V by 6 bases; bases with no gene match: 4. Germline V CDR1 and CDR2: SNHLY, FYNNEI. The CDR3 loop spans 13 amino acids. The chain's CDR3 is CASRGTADTEAFF. CDR3 coding DNA: TGTGCCAGCAGGGGGACAGCCGACACTGAAGCTTTCTTT. Looking up the rest from reference TRBV2 and TRBJ1-1 gives the full variable domain: EPEVTQTPSHQVTQMGQEVILRCVPISNHLYFYWYRQILGQKVEFLVSFYNNEISEKSEIFDDQFSVERPDGSNFTLKIRSTKLEDSAMYFCASRGTADTEAFFGQGTRLTVV.

The chain carries TRBV5-5 and TRBJ1-4, with a possible D match to TRBD1 (5 bases). This CDR3 has 14 residues. V was clipped by 5 bases and J by 8 bases, with 16 bases between them. Germline V gives CDR1 SGHKS, CDR2 YYEKEE (reference sequence). CDR3 DNA sequence: TGTGCCAGCAGTCAAACAGGTTTTCGAGAAAAACTGTTTTTT. It yields the protein CASSQTGFREKLFF.

The rearrangement uses TRBV9 and TRBJ2-2; 7 nucleotides agree with TRBD1. Trimming took 2 bases from V and 3 from J; bases not matched to a gene: 1. This CDR3 is 14 amino acids long. In germline, CDR1 is SGDLS, CDR2 YYNGEE. CDR3: CASSVDRDTGELFF. DNA for the CDR3: TGTGCCAGCAGCGTCGACAGGGACACCGGGGAGCTGTTTTTT.

This chain uses TRBV27 with TRBJ1-1; D is unclear. This CDR3 is built from 13 residues. Germline assignment: CDR1 MNHEY and CDR2 SMNVEV (reference sequence). Trimming cost V 2 bases and J 2 bases, with 6 bases left between them. The CDR3 nucleotides read TGTGCCAGCAGTTTAATATTAAACACTGAAGCTTTCTTT. Its protein product is CASSLILNTEAFF.